This T cell receptor (delta chain) comes out of a study of Vδ1+ human thymocytes. For this clone: No antigen is known for it. Sequence at one end of the junction differs from germline and may be a read error.

Extracted RNA was reverse transcribed into cDNA. Pooled V-gene forward primers with one constant-region reverse primer generated the CDR3 amplicons by multiplex PCR. TCRdb processed the multiplex PCR reads again with the CATT caller. The sample has more than 50,000 delta-chain clones; about 16% are singletons. General study findings and limits: Thymic TRG and TRD repertoires appeared highly polyclonal. Despite high sort purity, 20% to 25% of thymic T cell receptor delta sequences were Vdelta2.

Thymocytes were sorted as CD3+ TCRVdelta1+ TCRVdelta2- after alphabeta T cell depletion. Per the germline V gene, CDR1 is TSWWSYY and CDR2 is QGS. CDR3 length equals 22 residues. J is TRDJ1 and V is TRDV1, with a possible D match to TRDD3 (10 bases). The origin of this receptor is a girl in the first two years of life who had congenital heart surgery. Material: Vdelta1+ gamma-delta thymocytes from the thymus. The subset here: FACS-sorted CD3+ TCRalphabeta- TCRVdelta1+ TCRVdelta2- thymocytes. The CDR3: CALGVSFLQATGGSGATDKLIF. Here the CDR3 DNA reads TGCGCTCTTGGGGTCTCCTTCCTACAAGCAACTGGGGGATCGGGCGCGACCGATAAACTCATCTTT.